This entry features one TCR beta chain sequence. The protocol was immunoSEQ multiplex PCR, while the TCRdb copy is restricted to in-frame clones and leaves out a portion. The repertoire has about 2 million clones, around 95% of them found once; the top ten carry roughly 0.13%. CDR1 SGHRS and CDR2 YFSETQ come from the germline V gene. The CDR3 contains 15 residues. The germline V and J ends were trimmed by 4 bases and 2 bases, with 15 bases remaining between them. These data belong to a study of shared clonotypes between healthy human individuals. This TCR was recovered from a man aged 18 to 30 in good health. The source material was naive CD4+ T cells sorted from blood. Subset reported: CD45RA+ positively selected. The rearrangement links TRBV5-1 to TRBJ1-2; the D gene is possibly TRBD1 (6 bases). CDR3 in DNA: TGCGCCAGCAGCGACCCGCAGGGGAAAAACTATGGCTACACCTTC. Translation: CASSDPQGKNYGYTF.